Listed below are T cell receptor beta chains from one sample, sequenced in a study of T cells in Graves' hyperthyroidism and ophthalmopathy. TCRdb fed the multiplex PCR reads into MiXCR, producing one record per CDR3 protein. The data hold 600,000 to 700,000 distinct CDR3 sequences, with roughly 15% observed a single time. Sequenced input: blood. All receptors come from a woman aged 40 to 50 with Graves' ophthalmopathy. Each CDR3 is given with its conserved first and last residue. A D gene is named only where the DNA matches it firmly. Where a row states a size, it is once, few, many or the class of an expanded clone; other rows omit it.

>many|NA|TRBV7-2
CASSPGLGEQYF
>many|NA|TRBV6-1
CASSEGTPGRQPQHF
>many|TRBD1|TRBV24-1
CATSGSDRGYGYTF
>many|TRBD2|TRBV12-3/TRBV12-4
CASRTPGGAETQYF
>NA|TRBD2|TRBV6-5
CASSYSAGGFYEQYF
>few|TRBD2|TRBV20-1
CSAPGTILTGELFF
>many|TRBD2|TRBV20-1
CSARVLTSGNTGELFF
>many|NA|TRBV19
CASSIDRSRGRAQETQYF
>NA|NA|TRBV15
CATSRDRVGQGIQYF
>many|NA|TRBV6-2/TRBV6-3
CASTEAYEQYF
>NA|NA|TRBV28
CASSPLDGLLAKNIQHF
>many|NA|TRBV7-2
CASSTLVSNEQYF
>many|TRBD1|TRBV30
CAWSVGGGPRQPQHF
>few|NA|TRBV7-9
CASSIPGAGANVLTF
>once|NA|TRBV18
CASSPPGDYGYTF
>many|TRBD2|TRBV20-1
CSAGRLAGGSYEQYF
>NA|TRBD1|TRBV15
CATSTPRGPSYEQYF
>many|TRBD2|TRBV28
CASSFRGLFLYEQYF
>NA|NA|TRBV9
CASSQGVNRVHEQYF
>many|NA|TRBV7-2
CASSIIAVQETQYF
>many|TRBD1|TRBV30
CAWSGTTGRKTIYF
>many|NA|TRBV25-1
CASTGEAKNIQYF
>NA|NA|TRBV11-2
CASSLELTGQAFF
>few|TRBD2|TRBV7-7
CASSLDPGGEQYF
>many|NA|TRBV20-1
CSAKAAGPSNSNQPQHF
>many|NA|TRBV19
CASSTQYF
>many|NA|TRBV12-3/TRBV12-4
CASSSGPSIYEQYF
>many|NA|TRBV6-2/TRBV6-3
CASSRTDPSYEQYF
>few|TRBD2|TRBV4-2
CASSQMGWGGQETQYF
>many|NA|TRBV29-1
CSVGRSDYEQYF
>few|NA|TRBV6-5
CASSYSREGYTF
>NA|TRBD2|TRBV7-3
CASSTDGGVGYEQYF
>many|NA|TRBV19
CASSEQFNSPLHF
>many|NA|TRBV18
CASSPGSGSRETQYF
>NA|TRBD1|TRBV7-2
CASSRGQGASYEQYF
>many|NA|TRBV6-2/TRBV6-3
CASSTTGWREETQYF